This T cell receptor (beta chain) derives from a study of shared clonotypes between healthy human individuals. Sequencing was at deep level. Original analysis: In the immunoSEQ data, sequences were junction-only and lacked quality scores, so filtering differed. Assay: immunoSEQ multiplex PCR; the TCRdb copy retains only in-frame clones and omits some. The V and J calls and the clone size are those of that table, but D and trimming were determined from the DNA. The sample contains 1.4 million to 1.5 million clones, roughly 96% of which appear only once. V was pared by 1 base and J by 2 bases, with 10 bases between. Germline loops: CDR1 SGHRS, CDR2 YFSETQ. The CDR3 contains 14 residues. Into CD45RA+ naive and CD45RA-negative memory subsets, the CD4+ cells were split.

The chain recombines TRBV5-1 with TRBJ2-7; D is undetermined. Sequencing input: naive CD4+ T cells sorted from blood. Subset: CD45RA+ positively selected. The sequence came from a man aged 25-45 years in good health. The chain's CDR3 is CASSLKTLPYEQYF. The CDR3 nucleotides are TGCGCCAGCAGCTTGAAGACACTACCCTACGAGCAGTACTTC.